Below are 31 T cell receptor beta chains sequenced from a single sample in a study of blood T cell repertoires in COVID-19. Sequenced by immunoSEQ multiplex PCR; TCRdb stores in-frame clones only, minus some. Found here are 240,000 or so clones, roughly 86% of them singletons; the top ten hold around 0.78%. The sample comprised peripheral blood. The receptors originated from a woman in her 30s with acute or convalescent COVID-19.

CDR3 in DNA: TGTGCCAGTAGTATAGTTGGCGGGACGTACCAAGAGACCCAGTACTTC. It encodes CASSIVGGTYQETQYF. The chain carries TRBV19 and TRBJ2-5; D possibly corresponds to TRBD2 (6 bases). The CDR3 spans 16 residues. Germline lookup yields CDR1 LNHDA and CDR2 SQIVND (reference sequence). Trimming took off 1 base at V and 0 bases at J, with 12 bases between the two ends.

The rearrangement links TRBV28 to TRBJ2-7, with 7 bases matching TRBD1. Per germline, CDR1 MDHEN and CDR2 SYDVKM. Trimming removed 1 base from V and 3 bases from J; junction bases left unmatched: 3. The length of the CDR3 is 14 residues. The CDR3 DNA reads as TGTGCCAGCAGTTTATCTCCAGGGGGCTACGAGCAGTACTTC. This codes for CASSLSPGGYEQYF.

CDR3 protein: CAISESSPVSGIVGNQPQHF. DNA of the CDR3: TGTGCCATCAGTGAGTCTTCCCCCGTAAGCGGGATCGTCGGTAATCAGCCCCAGCATTTT. This chain uses TRBV10-3 with TRBJ1-5; no clear D. CDR1 and CDR2 from the germline V gene are ENHRY and SYGVKD. V was pared by 0 bases and J by 4 bases, with 25 bases between. The CDR3 is 20 residues long.

The rearrangement joins TRBV3-1 (or the pseudogene TRBV3-2) to TRBJ1-3, with D possibly TRBD1 on 5 matching bases. Germline V gene sequence: CDR1 LGHDT, CDR2 YNNKEL (reference sequence). This CDR3 is 20 amino acids long. V lost 2 bases, J lost 2 bases, and 25 bases lay in between. In nucleotides, the CDR3 is TGTGCCAGCAGCCAAAAGGGACTGACGCTACGGGTTTTAACTGGAAACACCATATATTTT. This encodes CASSQKGLTLRVLTGNTIYF.

The chain combines TRBV19 with TRBJ2-4, with 9 positions matching TRBD1. The ends lost 6 bases at V and 3 bases at J; junction bases unmatched: 18. Germline loops: CDR1 LNHDA, CDR2 SQIVND (reference sequence). The CDR3 consists of 19 residues. CDR3 protein: CASRPRGARQGVFKNIQYF. DNA for the CDR3: TGTGCCAGTAGGCCAAGGGGCGCTAGACAGGGGGTATTCAAAAACATTCAGTACTTC. The full variable domain, with the rest looked up from reference TRBV19 and TRBJ2-4, is DGGITQSPKYLFRKEGQNVTLSCEQNLNHDAMYWYRQDPGQGLRLIYYSQIVNDFQKGDIAEGYSVSREKKESFPLTVTSAQKNPTAFYLCASRPRGARQGVFKNIQYFGAGTRLSVL.

This clone was seen once. The rearrangement joins TRBV24-1 to TRBJ2-7, with 10 positions matching TRBD1. Losses at the gene ends were 4 bases for V and 4 bases for J; bases not matched to a gene: 6. Germline CDR1 and CDR2: KGHDR and SFDVKD. The CDR3 is 15 amino acids. CDR3 nucleotide sequence: TGTGCCACCAGTGAGGCCGGGACAGGGGTGTACGAGCAGTACTTC. It encodes CATSEAGTGVYEQYF.

The chain uses TRBV19 and TRBJ2-1, with TRBD2 identical over 10 bases. The CDR3 runs 15 residues. V dropped 3 bases and J dropped 5; count of bases not matched to a gene: 4. The germline V gene has CDR1 LNHDA and CDR2 SQIVND (reference sequence). Here the CDR3 reads CASSIRLAGDNEQFF. CDR3 DNA sequence: TGTGCCAGTAGTATCCGGCTAGCGGGGGACAATGAGCAGTTCTTC. The full variable domain, with the rest looked up from reference TRBV19 and TRBJ2-1, is DGGITQSPKYLFRKEGQNVTLSCEQNLNHDAMYWYRQDPGQGLRLIYYSQIVNDFQKGDIAEGYSVSREKKESFPLTVTSAQKNPTAFYLCASSIRLAGDNEQFFGPGTRLTVL.

At least ten counts were recorded for this clone. The CDR3 coding sequence is TGTGCCAGCAGTGGATCTGTGGACACTCTCACCGGGGAGCTGTTTTTT. Its protein product is CASSGSVDTLTGELFF. The V call is TRBV6-1, the J call TRBJ2-2; the D gene is possibly TRBD1 (5 bases). V was clipped by 4 bases and J by 4 bases, with 16 bases between them. Germline V gives CDR1 MNHNS, CDR2 SASEGT. The CDR3 is 16 residues long.

The DNA of the CDR3 is TGTGCCAGCGCCAACGGGGGACTAGCGGCCTACGAGCAGTACTTC. Amino acids: CASANGGLAAYEQYF. The chain recombines TRBV3-1 (or the pseudogene TRBV3-2) with TRBJ2-7; 11 bases align to TRBD2. Germline V gene data show CDR1 as LGHDT and CDR2 as YNNKEL (reference sequence). The V segment lost 8 bases and the J segment 2 bases; nucleotides outside the gene matches: 8. The CDR3 sequence is 15 residues long.

The V gene is TRBV6-2 or TRBV6-3, the J gene TRBJ2-2, with D perhaps matching TRBD1 (5 bases). The V gene lost 2 bases and the J gene lost 5 bases, with 9 bases spanning the gap. The CDR3 runs to 14 residues. The germline V gene encodes CDR1 MNHEY and CDR2 SVGEGT. Written as DNA, the CDR3 is TGTGCCAGCAGTTACGTCGGACAAACCGGGGAGCTGTTTTTT. Protein sequence: CASSYVGQTGELFF.

The V gene is TRBV9, the J gene TRBJ2-2, with D perhaps TRBD1 (6 bases). Germline-derived CDR1 and CDR2 are SGDLS and YYNGEE. Trimming removed 0 bases from V and 2 bases from J, with 8 bases in between. The CDR3 runs 15 residues. CDR3 in DNA: TGTGCCAGCAGCGTAGATGGGACAAACACCGGGGAGCTGTTTTTT. Protein: CASSVDGTNTGELFF.

The chain carries TRBV7-8 and TRBJ2-3, with 7 bases fitting TRBD1. V lost 5 bases and J lost 2; bases outside the gene matches: 7. Germline V gene data show CDR1 as SGHVS and CDR2 as FQNEAQ. CDR3 length: 15 amino acids. CDR3 DNA: TGTGCCAGCAGCCCGGGGACAGTCTACACAGATACGCAGTATTTT. This sequence encodes CASSPGTVYTDTQYF.

About this clone itself: Germline is not matched at one junction end, which may reflect a read error. The chain couples TRBV25-1 to TRBJ2-7, with 10 bases that match TRBD2. CDR3 length equals 16 residues. The germline V gene has CDR1 MGHDK and CDR2 SYGVNS. CDR3 nucleotides: TGTGCCGGCAGTGCAACACGAGCGGGACTAGCGTACCCCCAGTACTTC. This encodes CAGSATRAGLAYPQYF.

The chain couples TRBV10-1 to TRBJ2-7; 11 bases are a match to TRBD2. This CDR3 comprises 15 residues. CDR1 and CDR2 (germline): WNHNN, SYGVQD (reference sequence). V shed 6 bases, J shed 7 bases, and the junction held 11 bases outside the gene matches. The CDR3 loop reads CASSLIAGGPGEQYF. In DNA form, the CDR3 reads TGCGCCAGCAGCCTTATAGCGGGAGGGCCGGGGGAGCAGTACTTC.

The chain joins TRBV6-5 to TRBJ2-2, with 11 positions matching TRBD1. Germline-derived CDR1 and CDR2 are MNHEY and SVGAGI. This CDR3 region has 15 residues. The J segment lost 0 bases and the V segment lost 8 bases, leaving 2 bases of the junction unmatched. CDR3 in amino acids: CASWGQGANTGELFF. For the CDR3, the DNA is TGTGCCAGCTGGGGACAGGGGGCGAACACCGGGGAGCTGTTTTTT.

V gene TRBV6-6 combines with J gene TRBJ1-1, with TRBD1 matching 8 bases. The V and J ends lost 6 bases and 0 bases, in that order; junction bases with no gene match: 9. CDR3 length equals 16 residues. Looked up from germline, CDR1 is MNHNY and CDR2 is SVGAGI (reference sequence). CDR3 sequence: CASSSGQGNLNTEAFF. Here the CDR3 DNA reads TGTGCCAGCAGCTCTGGACAGGGTAATCTGAACACTGAAGCTTTCTTT.

The J gene is TRBJ2-2, the V gene TRBV19, with D perhaps TRBD2 (6 bases). This CDR3 spans 15 amino acids. Trimming cost V 3 bases and J 5 bases, with 13 bases left between them. Germline-derived CDR1 and CDR2 are LNHDA and SQIVND (reference sequence). The CDR3 nucleotides read TGTGCCAGTAGTATGGAGACTAGAGGTACCGGGGAGCTGTTTTTT. Translation gives CASSMETRGTGELFF.

This clone appeared a single time. This chain links TRBV27 with TRBJ2-3, with unresolved D. The CDR3 has 14 amino acids. The germline V gene encodes CDR1 MNHEY and CDR2 SMNVEV (reference sequence). Trimming pared 3 bases from V and 2 bases from J, leaving 9 bases between. The CDR3 region has the DNA TGTGCCAGCAGTTTGGGCCTACTCACAGATACGCAGTATTTT. Translated, it gives CASSLGLLTDTQYF.

The J gene is TRBJ2-5, the V gene TRBV5-1; 9 bases are shared with TRBD1. The CDR3 has 14 residues. V was pared by 4 bases and J by 5 bases, with 6 bases of the junction left unmatched. Per germline, CDR1 SGHRS and CDR2 YFSETQ. CDR3: CASSPTGGYETQYF. The CDR3 DNA reads TGCGCCAGCAGCCCGACAGGGGGGTATGAGACCCAGTACTTC. The variable domain in full, completed from reference TRBV5-1 and TRBJ2-5, reads KAGVTQTPRYLIKTRGQQVTLSCSPISGHRSVSWYQQTPGQGLQFLFEYFSETQRNKGNFPGRFSGRQFSNSRSEMNVSTLELGDSALYLCASSPTGGYETQYFGPGTRLLVL.

V usage is TRBV25-1 and J usage is TRBJ2-4; D gene ambiguous. Trimming stripped 2 bases from V and 0 bases from J, with 2 bases between. The CDR3 length is 13 residues. Germline V lookup: CDR1 MGHDK, CDR2 SYGVNS. CDR3 DNA: TGTGCCAGCAGTGAACTAGCCAAAAACATTCAGTACTTC. Translating gives CASSELAKNIQYF.

The gene calls are TRBV5-4 and TRBJ2-3; the match to TRBD2 covers 13 bases. J was trimmed by 1 base and V by 3 bases; bases with no gene match: 11. This CDR3 has 19 amino acids. From germline, CDR1 is SGHNT and CDR2 YYREEE (reference sequence). The CDR3 nucleotides are TGTGCCAGCAGCTCTGGACTAGCGGGAGAAGGAGGTGGCACAGATACGCAGTATTTT. Translated, it gives CASSSGLAGEGGGTDTQYF.

This clone was seen just once. The chain uses TRBV2 and TRBJ1-5, with D perhaps matching TRBD1 (5 bases). The V end was cut by 6 bases, the J end by 0 bases, with 21 bases between. Germline assignment: CDR1 SNHLY and CDR2 FYNNEI. CDR3 length: 18 amino acids. Written as DNA, the CDR3 is TGTGCCAGCAGCGAGAGATATGAGACAGTTTATAGCAATCAGCCCCAGCATTTT. Translated, it gives CASSERYETVYSNQPQHF.

The chain uses TRBV30 and TRBJ2-5; no clear D gene. Germline CDR1 GTSNPN, CDR2 SVGIG (reference sequence). V shed 1 base and J shed 4 bases, with 4 bases lying between them. This CDR3 spans 11 amino acids. The CDR3 spells CAWSAGETQYF. In nucleotides, the CDR3 is TGTGCCTGGAGTGCGGGAGAGACCCAGTACTTC.

This clone occurred once. Written as DNA, the CDR3 is TGTGCCTGGGCGCAGGGATCTGGAAACACCATATATTTT. This codes for CAWAQGSGNTIYF. The chain uses TRBV30 and TRBJ1-3, with D possibly TRBD1 on 5 matching bases. The CDR3 covers 13 residues. From germline, CDR1 is GTSNPN and CDR2 SVGIG (reference sequence). Trimming removed 5 bases from V and 1 base from J, with 9 bases in between.

The CDR3 DNA reads as TGTGCCAGCAGCTTAGGGGGGCAGGGAATTCGTGGCTACACCTTC. Protein product: CASSLGGQGIRGYTF. The chain carries TRBV11-2 and TRBJ1-2, with D perhaps TRBD1 (6 bases). CDR3 length: 15 amino acids. Germline V lookup: CDR1 SGHAT, CDR2 FQNNGV. The ends were cut back, 1 base at V and 7 bases at J, with 16 bases in the middle.

In its sample, this clone was seen a few times. The genes are TRBV27 and TRBJ2-7; 9 nucleotides line up with TRBD1. The CDR3 totals 16 residues. CDR1 and CDR2 (germline): MNHEY, SMNVEV (reference sequence). V shed 4 bases and J 3 bases; nucleotides not matched to a gene: 10. CDR3 in amino acids: CASSSLGGTGSYEQYF. CDR3 sequence (DNA): TGTGCCAGCAGTTCACTCGGAGGGACAGGGAGCTACGAGCAGTACTTC.

This clone was counted a few times. The chain recombines TRBV5-6 with TRBJ1-5; D may be TRBD1 (5 bases). The CDR3 is 14 residues long. V gave up 2 bases and J gave up 5 bases, with 11 bases separating them. Germline V gives CDR1 SGHDT, CDR2 YYEEEE. In nucleotides, the CDR3 is TGTGCCAGCAGCTTTGGCAGGGATGATCAGCCCCAGCATTTT. Its protein is CASSFGRDDQPQHF.

This clone was detected only a few times. The rearrangement joins TRBV9 to TRBJ1-6, with D uncertain. V was pared by 0 bases and J by 6 bases, with 7 bases between. Germline values: CDR1 SGDLS, CDR2 YYNGEE. The CDR3 has 14 residues. CDR3 residues: CASSVGRSNSPLHF. CDR3 nucleotides: TGTGCCAGCAGCGTAGGACGGAGTAATTCACCCCTCCACTTT.

Here the CDR3 reads CASSTRGLSGNTIYF. CDR3 nucleotide sequence: TGTGCCAGTAGTACCAGGGGGCTCTCTGGAAACACCATATATTTT. The chain carries TRBV19 and TRBJ1-3; 8 positions agree with TRBD1. CDR1 LNHDA and CDR2 SQIVND come from the germline V gene (reference sequence). With V trimmed by 4 bases and J by 0 bases, 2 bases remained unmatched. The CDR3 is made up of 15 amino acids.

CDR3 nucleotide sequence: TGTGCCAGTTGCGGGACAGTTAACTACGAGCAGTACTTC. Its translation is CASCGTVNYEQYF. The chain combines TRBV28 with TRBJ2-7; TRBD1 might be the D (7 bases). Trimming took off 9 bases at V and 3 bases at J, with 15 bases between the two ends. This CDR3 contains 13 residues. Germline lookup yields CDR1 MDHEN and CDR2 SYDVKM.

The chain carries TRBV7-2 and TRBJ1-2, with D perhaps TRBD1 (6 bases). The CDR3 covers 14 residues. Germline V lookup: CDR1 SGHTA, CDR2 FQGNSA. Between the trimmed V and J ends, which lost 5 bases and 4 bases, there was a span of 14 bases. The CDR3 DNA sequence: TGTGCCAGCAGCGTAACTACAGGGAGCTATGGCTACACCTTC. This encodes CASSVTTGSYGYTF.